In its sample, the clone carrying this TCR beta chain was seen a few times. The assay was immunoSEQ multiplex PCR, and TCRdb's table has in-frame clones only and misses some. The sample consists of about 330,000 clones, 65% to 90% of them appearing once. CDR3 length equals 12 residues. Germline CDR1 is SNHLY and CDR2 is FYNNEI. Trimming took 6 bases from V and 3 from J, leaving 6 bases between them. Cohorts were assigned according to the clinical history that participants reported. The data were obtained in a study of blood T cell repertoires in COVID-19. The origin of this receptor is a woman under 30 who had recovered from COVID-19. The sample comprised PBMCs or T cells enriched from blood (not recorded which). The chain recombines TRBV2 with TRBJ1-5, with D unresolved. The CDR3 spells CASRQDNQPQHF. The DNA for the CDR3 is TGTGCCAGCAGGCAGGACAATCAGCCCCAGCATTTT.